One T cell receptor (beta chain) is described in this entry. Any patient presenting with uncontrolled infection, other autoimmune disease, pregnancy or lactation was left out. Amplified TCR beta CDR3 regions derived from RNA transcripts. Primed by the HTBI set, a first-round RT-PCR was run on the TCR CDR3. TCRdb used MiXCR to reprocess the multiplex PCR reads, holding one entry per CDR3 protein. The data show more than 600,000 distinct CDR3 sequences, about a sixth seen once. After removal of 3 bases from V and 2 bases from J, the junction contained 7 bases not matched to a gene. Germline-derived CDR1 and CDR2 are MGHRA and YSYEKL. The CDR3 is 16 residues long. This sample was included in a study of T cells in Graves' hyperthyroidism and ophthalmopathy.

The rearrangement links TRBV4-1 to TRBJ1-2, with 9 nucleotides matching TRBD1. The sequence was collected from a man between 18 and 35 years old with Graves' hyperthyroidism. Input material: blood. The CDR3 coding sequence is TGCGCCAGCAGCCAGGATTGGGACAGGGTGAACTATGGCTACACCTTC. This sequence encodes CASSQDWDRVNYGYTF.